The following is a T cell receptor beta chain sequence with its context. These data are taken from a study of blood T cell repertoires in COVID-19. Across the study: Specimens from acute and convalescent COVID-19 originated in the United States, Italy and Spain. The analysed material was cDNA or gDNA that came from T cells, B-cell-depleted T cells, or PBMCs.

Methods used by the authors: For nucleated cells, counts were estimated from reference gene primer amplification. Profiled with immunoSEQ multiplex PCR; TCRdb holds only in-frame clones, not every one. That table gives V, J and clone size, and the DNA gave D and trimming. This sample yields about 200,000 clones, of which about 85% are seen a single time; approximately 0.69% belongs to the top ten. Germline assignment: CDR1 MNHEY and CDR2 SVGAGI. The CDR3 spans 15 residues. V shed 4 bases and J shed 2 bases, with 11 bases lying between them. The material sequenced was peripheral blood. The sequence was collected from a middle-aged man with acute or convalescent COVID-19. This rearrangement joins TRBV6-5 to TRBJ2-2, with a tentative D call TRBD2 (5 bases). The CDR3 loop reads CASSSGRRNTGELFF. The CDR3 coding sequence is TGTGCCAGCAGTTCTGGGAGAAGAAACACCGGGGAGCTGTTTTTT.